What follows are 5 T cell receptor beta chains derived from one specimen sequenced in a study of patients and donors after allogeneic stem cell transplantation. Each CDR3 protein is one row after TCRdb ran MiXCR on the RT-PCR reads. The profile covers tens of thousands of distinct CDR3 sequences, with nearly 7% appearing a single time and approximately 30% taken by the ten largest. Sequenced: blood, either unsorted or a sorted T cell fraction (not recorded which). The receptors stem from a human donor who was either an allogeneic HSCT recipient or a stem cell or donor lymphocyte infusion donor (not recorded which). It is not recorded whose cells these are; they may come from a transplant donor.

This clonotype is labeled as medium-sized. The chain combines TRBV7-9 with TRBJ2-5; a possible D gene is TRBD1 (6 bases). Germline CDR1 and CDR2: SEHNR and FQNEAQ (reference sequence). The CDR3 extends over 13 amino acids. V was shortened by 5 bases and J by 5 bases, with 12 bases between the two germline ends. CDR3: CASSLGGRETQYF. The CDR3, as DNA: TGTGCCAGCAGCCTAGGGGGTCGGGAGACCCAGTACTTC. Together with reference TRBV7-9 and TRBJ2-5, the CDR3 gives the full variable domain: DTGVSQNPRHKITKRGQNVTFRCDPISEHNRLYWYRQTLGQGPEFLTYFQNEAQLEKSRLLSDRFSAERPKGSFSTLEIQRTEQGDSAMYLCASSLGGRETQYFGPGTRLLVL.

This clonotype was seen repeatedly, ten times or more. The chain's CDR3 is CASSLEVGELFF. The CDR3, as DNA: TGTGCCAGCAGCCTAGAGGTGGGGGAGCTGTTTTTT. The chain combines TRBV7-2 with TRBJ2-2; unclear D gene. The ends were cut back, 5 bases at V and 8 bases at J, with 9 bases in the middle. CDR3 length: 12 amino acids. Germline V lookup: CDR1 SGHTA, CDR2 FQGNSA.

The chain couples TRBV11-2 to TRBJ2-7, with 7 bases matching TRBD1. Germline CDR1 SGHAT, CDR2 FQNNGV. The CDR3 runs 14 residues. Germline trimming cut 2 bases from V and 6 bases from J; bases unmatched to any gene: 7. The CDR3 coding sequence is TGTGCCAGCAGCTTAAAGGCAGGGGGTGGCGAGCAGTACTTC. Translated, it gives CASSLKAGGGEQYF.

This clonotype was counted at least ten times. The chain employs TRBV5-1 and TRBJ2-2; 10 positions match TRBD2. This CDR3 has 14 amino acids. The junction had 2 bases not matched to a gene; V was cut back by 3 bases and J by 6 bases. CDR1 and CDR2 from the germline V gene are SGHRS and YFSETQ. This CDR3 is CASSSGTSAGELFF. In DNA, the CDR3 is TGCGCCAGCAGCTCCGGGACTAGCGCCGGGGAGCTGTTTTTT.

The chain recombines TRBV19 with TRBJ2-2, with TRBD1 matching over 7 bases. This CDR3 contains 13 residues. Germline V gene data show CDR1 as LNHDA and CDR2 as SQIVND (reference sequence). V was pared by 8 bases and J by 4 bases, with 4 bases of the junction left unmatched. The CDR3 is CASFDRVTGELFF. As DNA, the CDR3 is TGTGCCAGTTTCGACAGGGTCACCGGGGAGCTGTTTTTT.